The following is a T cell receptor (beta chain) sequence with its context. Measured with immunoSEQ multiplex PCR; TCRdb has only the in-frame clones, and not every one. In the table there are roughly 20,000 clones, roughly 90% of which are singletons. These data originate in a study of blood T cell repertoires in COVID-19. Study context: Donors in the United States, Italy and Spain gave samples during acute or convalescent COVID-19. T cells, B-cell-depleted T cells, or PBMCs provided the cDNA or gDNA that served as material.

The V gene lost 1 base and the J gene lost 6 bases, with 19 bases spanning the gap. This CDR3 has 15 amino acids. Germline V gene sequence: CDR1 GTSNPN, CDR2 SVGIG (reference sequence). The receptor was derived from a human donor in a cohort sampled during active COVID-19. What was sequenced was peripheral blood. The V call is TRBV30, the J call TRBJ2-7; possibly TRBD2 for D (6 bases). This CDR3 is CAWSAGGAHMGEQYF. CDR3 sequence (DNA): TGTGCCTGGAGTGCCGGCGGGGCACATATGGGCGAGCAGTACTTC.